Described below is a single T cell receptor beta chain sequence and its context. Its specificity is not known. The germline gives CDR1 SEHNR, CDR2 FQNEAQ (reference sequence). The ends were cut back, 3 bases at V and 0 bases at J, with 7 bases in the middle. The CDR3 spans 14 residues. Unique molecular identifiers were affixed to single, distinct cDNA molecules. TCRdb itself ran the 5' RACE reads through MiXCR, one entry per CDR3 protein. The data show tens of thousands of distinct CDR3 sequences, roughly 8.4% seen once. This entry is derived from a study of early T cells in non-severe SARS-CoV-2 infection. Turning to the study itself: Sequencing input comprised bulk RNA from unsorted whole blood; chain pairing was not available.

Study-level results: Clonotype matching in VDJdb favored anti-spike CD8 responses and did not capture private and CD4 specificities.

Sequenced input: whole blood. The rearrangement uses TRBV7-9 and TRBJ2-3; unclear D gene. The source of this sequence is an adult who was a healthcare worker with PCR-confirmed SARS-CoV-2 infection or an uninfected control (not recorded which). CDR3 protein: CASSLSDSTDTQYF. CDR3 nucleotide sequence: TGTGCCAGCAGCTTGTCAGATAGCACAGATACGCAGTATTTT.